Listed here are 20 T cell receptor beta chains from one sample, sequenced in a study of blood T cell repertoires in COVID-19. Using immunoSEQ multiplex PCR, the repertoire was profiled, and TCRdb retains in-frame clones only, with some absent. This table has about 120,000 clones, around 89% appearing once. The sequenced material came from peripheral blood. These receptors originate from an older woman with COVID-19, enrolled during active disease.

The chain has TRBV11-1 and TRBJ1-1; 7 bases are shared with TRBD1. Per germline, CDR1 SGHAT and CDR2 FQDESV (reference sequence). Germline trimming cut 4 bases from V and 4 bases from J; bases unmatched to any gene: 6. The CDR3 totals 14 residues. DNA of the CDR3: TGTGCCAGCAGCTCACCGGGACAGAGCACTGAAGCTTTCTTT. Translation: CASSSPGQSTEAFF.

The rearrangement joins TRBV9 to TRBJ1-4; D not resolved. Germline V gene lookup returns CDR1 SGDLS and CDR2 YYNGEE. The CDR3 has 16 amino acids. V was clipped by 6 bases and J by 0 bases, with 15 bases between them. CDR3 amino acids: CASNKAYGSTNEKLFF. CDR3 nucleotides: TGTGCCAGCAACAAAGCCTACGGGTCAACTAATGAAAAACTGTTTTTT.

In nucleotides, the CDR3 is TGTGCCAGTAGTAGCCAATGGGGGGGTGGTGGCTATGGCTACACCTTC. It codes for CASSSQWGGGGYGYTF. V is TRBV19 and J is TRBJ1-2, with D perhaps matching TRBD1 (5 bases). The CDR3 length is 16 residues. CDR1 is LNHDA and CDR2 is SQIVND in the germline V gene (reference sequence). With 4 bases removed from V and 4 bases from J, the gap between germline ends came to 19 bases.

The chain couples TRBV6-1 to TRBJ2-7, with TRBD1 matching 11 bases. There are 16 residues in the CDR3. Germline V lookup: CDR1 MNHNS, CDR2 SASEGT. After removal of 4 bases from V and 5 bases from J, the junction contained 10 bases not matched to a gene. The CDR3 loop is CASSGLRDRGSHEQYF. As DNA, the CDR3 is TGTGCCAGCAGTGGGCTCCGGGACAGGGGGTCTCACGAGCAGTACTTC.

The chain carries TRBV5-6 and TRBJ2-5; 12 nucleotides agree with TRBD2. V lost 4 bases to trimming and J lost 4 bases; unmatched junction nucleotides: 8. This CDR3 is built from 16 residues. The germline CDR1 and CDR2 sequences are SGHDT and YYEEEE. The DNA of the CDR3 is TGTGCCAGCAGCCCCGAGGAGGGACTAGCGGGAGAGACCCAGTACTTC. This gives the protein CASSPEEGLAGETQYF. The full variable domain, its missing parts supplied by reference TRBV5-6 and TRBJ2-5, is DAGVTQSPTHLIKTRGQQVTLRCSPKSGHDTVSWYQQALGQGPQFIFQYYEEEERQRGNFPDRFSGHQFPNYSSELNVNALLLGDSALYLCASSPEEGLAGETQYFGPGTRLLVL.

The V and J genes are TRBV5-1 and TRBJ1-3; D is perhaps TRBD1 (6 bases). Germline V gene sequence: CDR1 SGHRS, CDR2 YFSETQ. CDR3 length: 15 amino acids. Between the trimmed V and J ends, which lost 0 bases and 1 base, there was a span of 8 bases. The CDR3 bases are TGCGCCAGCAGCTTGGCCACAGGGTCTGGAAACACCATATATTTT. Its translation: CASSLATGSGNTIYF.

The rearrangement uses TRBV5-4 and TRBJ1-5; D gene unclear. The CDR3 extends over 13 amino acids. Germline V gene sequence: CDR1 SGHNT, CDR2 YYREEE (reference sequence). The ends were cut back, 2 bases at V and 5 bases at J, with 8 bases in the middle. The CDR3 spells CASSFNRDQPQHF. The CDR3 bases are TGTGCCAGCAGCTTCAACAGAGATCAGCCCCAGCATTTT.

The V and J genes are TRBV7-6 and TRBJ1-5; TRBD1 aligns across 9 bases. This CDR3 region has 15 residues. The germline gives CDR1 SGHVS, CDR2 FNYEAQ. The ends lost 1 base at V and 5 bases at J; junction bases unmatched: 3. The CDR3 protein is CASSLGTGVDQPQHF. The CDR3 nucleotides read TGTGCCAGCAGCTTAGGGACAGGGGTTGATCAGCCCCAGCATTTT. The variable domain in full, completed from reference TRBV7-6 and TRBJ1-5, reads GAGVSQSPRYKVTKRGQDVALRCDPISGHVSLYWYRQALGQGPEFLTYFNYEAQQDKSGLPNDRFSAERPEGSISTLTIQRTEQRDSAMYRCASSLGTGVDQPQHFGDGTRLSIL.

The chain links TRBV19 to TRBJ2-4; no clear D gene. V was cut by 5 bases and J by 1 base, with 15 bases left in between. The CDR3 loop spans 16 amino acids. Germline V gene sequence: CDR1 LNHDA, CDR2 SQIVND (reference sequence). In nucleotides, the CDR3 is TGTGCCAGTAGTGACACTTCGCGTATGGCCAAAAACATTCAGTACTTC. It is translated as CASSDTSRMAKNIQYF.

V gene TRBV3-1 (or the pseudogene TRBV3-2) combines with J gene TRBJ1-4, with a tentative D call TRBD1 (6 bases). Trimming left V 4 bases short and J 8 bases short, with 20 bases between. The CDR3 consists of 16 residues. Germline assignment: CDR1 LGHDT and CDR2 YNNKEL (reference sequence). DNA of the CDR3: TGTGCCAGCAGCCTTCGGGCTGGGGGCCAGAGGGAAAAACTGTTTTTT. Amino acids: CASSLRAGGQREKLFF.

This rearrangement joins TRBV7-2 to TRBJ1-2, with D possibly being TRBD1 (5 bases). Germline V gene lookup returns CDR1 SGHTA and CDR2 FQGNSA. V was clipped by 3 bases and J by 8 bases, with 19 bases between them. The CDR3 is 15 residues long. In DNA form, the CDR3 reads TGTGCCAGCAGCTTCCCCCAAGGGGCCTCCTCCGGCTACACCTTC. Its protein is CASSFPQGASSGYTF.

The chain links TRBV4-3 to TRBJ2-7; maybe TRBD1 (5 bases). Germline loops: CDR1 LGHNA, CDR2 YSLEER. The CDR3 length is 21 residues. Trimming cost V 2 bases and J 0 bases, with 29 bases left between them. CDR3 protein: CASSQYPQPNADQGFSYEQYF. CDR3 DNA sequence: TGCGCCAGCAGCCAATACCCCCAACCAAACGCGGACCAGGGCTTCTCCTACGAGCAGTACTTC.

The chain carries TRBV9 and TRBJ1-5, with D perhaps TRBD1 (6 bases). The germline gives CDR1 SGDLS, CDR2 YYNGEE. V lost 0 bases, J lost 1 base, and 8 bases lay in between. The CDR3 is 15 amino acids. DNA for the CDR3: TGTGCCAGCAGCGTAGGGCAGGGGAGCAATCAGCCCCAGCATTTT. It yields the protein CASSVGQGSNQPQHF.

This clone was observed a single time. This rearrangement joins TRBV12-3 or TRBV12-4 to TRBJ2-1, with D perhaps TRBD2 (6 bases). The V and J ends lost 6 bases and 9 bases respectively, with 15 bases between them. This CDR3 region has 13 residues. CDR3 coding DNA: TGTGCCAGCAGACCTGGGACTCCGCGTGAGCAGTTCTTC. Its protein product is CASRPGTPREQFF.

In this sample, this clone turned up once. V and J are TRBV6-6 and TRBJ1-2; 7 nucleotides align to TRBD1. Germline trimming cut 5 bases from V and 8 bases from J; bases unmatched to any gene: 8. The CDR3 contains 13 residues. Germline CDR1 and CDR2: MNHNY and SVGAGI (reference sequence). CDR3 loop: CASSTQGLRGYTF. CDR3 nucleotides: TGTGCCAGCAGTACACAGGGGTTGAGGGGCTACACCTTC.

The DNA for the CDR3 is TGTGCCAGCTCACCACCACCCAGGGTGGGAACAGATACGCAGTATTTT. It is translated as CASSPPPRVGTDTQYF. The chain couples TRBV18 to TRBJ2-3; D is perhaps TRBD1 (5 bases). The CDR3 contains 16 residues. The germline gives CDR1 KGHSH, CDR2 LQKENI. V dropped 0 bases and J dropped 3 bases, with 13 bases sitting between them. The entire variable domain, with the rest obtained from reference TRBV18 and TRBJ2-3, is as follows: NAGVMQNPRHLVRRRGQEARLRCSPMKGHSHVYWYRQLPEEGLKFMVYLQKENIIDESGMPKERFSAEFPKEGPSILRIQQVVRGDSAAYFCASSPPPRVGTDTQYFGPGTRLTVL.

V gene TRBV5-1 combines with J gene TRBJ2-3; D perhaps matches TRBD2 (6 bases). Germline CDR1 is SGHRS and CDR2 is YFSETQ. The CDR3 contains 15 residues. V was shortened by 3 bases and J by 1 base, with 12 bases between the two germline ends. The CDR3 DNA reads as TGCGCCAGCAGCTCCTTAACGGGGGGCACAGATACGCAGTATTTT. It is translated as CASSSLTGGTDTQYF. The full variable domain, completed using reference TRBV5-1 and TRBJ2-3, is KAGVTQTPRYLIKTRGQQVTLSCSPISGHRSVSWYQQTPGQGLQFLFEYFSETQRNKGNFPGRFSGRQFSNSRSEMNVSTLELGDSALYLCASSSLTGGTDTQYFGPGTRLTVL.

The chain links TRBV19 to TRBJ2-2; D is undetermined. Trimming removed 8 bases from V and 0 bases from J, with 13 bases in between. This CDR3 contains 15 residues. Germline V gene data show CDR1 as LNHDA and CDR2 as SQIVND (reference sequence). The CDR3 region has the DNA TGTGCCAGTTCTTTTACGACAACGAACACCGGGGAGCTGTTTTTT. Protein sequence: CASSFTTTNTGELFF.

This rearrangement joins TRBV7-9 to TRBJ1-1; D is undetermined. The germline gives CDR1 SEHNR, CDR2 FQNEAQ (reference sequence). Trimming cost V 5 bases and J 5 bases, with 15 bases left between them. The CDR3 is 14 residues long. The CDR3 DNA reads as TGTGCCAGCAGCGGCCCTCCGAGGGATACTGAAGCTTTCTTT. Translation gives CASSGPPRDTEAFF. The full variable domain, completed using reference TRBV7-9 and TRBJ1-1, is DTGVSQNPRHKITKRGQNVTFRCDPISEHNRLYWYRQTLGQGPEFLTYFQNEAQLEKSRLLSDRFSAERPKGSFSTLEIQRTEQGDSAMYLCASSGPPRDTEAFFGQGTRLTVV.

The chain recombines TRBV5-6 with TRBJ2-7; 7 bases fit TRBD1. Germline assignment: CDR1 SGHDT and CDR2 YYEEEE. V dropped 0 bases and J dropped 3; count of bases not matched to a gene: 6. The length of the CDR3 is 15 residues. Written as DNA, the CDR3 is TGTGCCAGCAGCTTGGGGTGGGACAGACGCTACGAGCAGTACTTC. It translates to CASSLGWDRRYEQYF.